This T cell receptor beta chain was identified during a study of shared clonotypes between healthy human individuals. In germline, CDR1 is SGHTA, CDR2 FQGTGA. CDR3 length: 14 residues. Trimming cost V 2 bases and J 11 bases, with 18 bases left between them. Ten immunoSEQ deep assay plates were used to sequence unsorted PBMC DNA. Repertoires were generated with immunoSEQ multiplex PCR, while TCRdb's copy carries only in-frame clones and drops some. Found here are roughly 500,000 clones, roughly 80% of them singletons; the top ten hold about 12%. V gene TRBV7-3 combines with J gene TRBJ1-1, with D uncertain. This clonotype was sampled from a woman between 40 and 50 years old in good health. Some clones in this sample may be carry-over from other donors' samples. The sequencing sample was made of PBMCs. The CDR3 region is CASSLQPLDGPAFF. In nucleotides, the CDR3 is TGTGCCAGCAGCTTACAACCGCTCGACGGCCCGGCTTTCTTT.